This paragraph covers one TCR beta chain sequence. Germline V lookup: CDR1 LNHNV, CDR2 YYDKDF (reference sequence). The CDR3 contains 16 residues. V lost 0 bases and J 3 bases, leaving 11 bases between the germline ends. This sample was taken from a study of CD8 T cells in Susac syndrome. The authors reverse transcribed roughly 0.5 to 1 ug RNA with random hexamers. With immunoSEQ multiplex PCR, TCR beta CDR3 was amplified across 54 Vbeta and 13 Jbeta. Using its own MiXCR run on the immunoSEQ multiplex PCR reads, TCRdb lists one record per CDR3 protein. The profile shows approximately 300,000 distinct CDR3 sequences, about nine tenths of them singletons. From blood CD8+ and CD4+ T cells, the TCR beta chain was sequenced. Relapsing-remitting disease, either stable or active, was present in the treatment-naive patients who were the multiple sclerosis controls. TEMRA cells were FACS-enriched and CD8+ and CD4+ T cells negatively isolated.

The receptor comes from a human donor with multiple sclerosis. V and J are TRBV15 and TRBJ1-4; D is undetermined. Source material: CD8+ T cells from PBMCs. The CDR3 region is CATSRDPTTPNEKLFF. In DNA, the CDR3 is TGTGCCACCAGCAGAGATCCGACCACTCCTAATGAAAAACTGTTTTTT.